This entry is about one T cell receptor (beta chain). The data were obtained in a study of shared clonotypes between healthy human individuals. Repertoires were generated with immunoSEQ multiplex PCR, while TCRdb's copy carries only in-frame clones and drops some. The data show under 1,100,000 clones, roughly 80% seen once. Germline V gene sequence: CDR1 MDHEN, CDR2 SYDVKM. The germline V and J ends were trimmed by 2 bases and 8 bases, with 12 bases remaining between them. This CDR3 region has 13 residues. Sequenced sample: memory CD4+ T cells sorted from blood. The subset denotes: CD45RA-negative fraction. The V call is TRBV28, the J call TRBJ1-2; D possibly corresponds to TRBD1 (5 bases). The TCR was taken from a man aged 18 to 35 in good health. The CDR3 is CASSLALGPGYTF. CDR3 in DNA: TGTGCCAGCAGTTTAGCGTTGGGGCCCGGCTACACCTTC.